The clone carrying this T cell receptor (beta chain) was recorded once. Original processing notes: Counts of nucleated cells, estimated from reference gene primer amplification, were obtained. Profiling relied on immunoSEQ multiplex PCR, and the TCRdb table lists in-frame clones only, not all of them. The DNA was the basis for D and trimming; V, J and clone size are from that table. The sample records roughly 190,000 clones, 70% to 90% being singletons. This CDR3 is 14 amino acids long. V lost 6 bases and J lost 1; bases outside the gene matches: 6. The germline CDR1 and CDR2 sequences are MNHEY and SMNVEV (reference sequence). This record comes from a study of blood T cell repertoires in COVID-19. Background on the study: Samples taken during acute and convalescent COVID-19 were collected in the United States, Italy and Spain. Sources were T cells, B-cell-depleted T cells, or PBMCs; the material itself was cDNA or gDNA.

Sequenced: peripheral blood. The receptor's source is a woman aged 35 to 49 who had recovered from COVID-19. The chain carries TRBV27 and TRBJ2-7; 7 nucleotides align to TRBD1. As DNA, the CDR3 is TGTGCCAGCAGGCCCGGACAGGTATCCTACGAGCAGTACTTC. Protein: CASRPGQVSYEQYF.